These T cell receptor beta chains were read from a single sample in a study of naive and memory T cell subsets. Via MiXCR, TCRdb re-called the 5' RACE reads, giving one row per CDR3 protein. There are 55,000 to 70,000 distinct CDR3 sequences in the sample; around 7.7% occur only once, and 8.5% to 10% lies in the top ten. These receptors all stem from a male donor in good health. Each CDR3 is given with its conserved first and last residue. Fields, in order: clone size, D gene, V gene, J gene, CDR3 protein, CDR3 DNA. A D gene is named only where the DNA matches it firmly. Rows may omit the clone size; those that give it use once, few, many or a size class.

clone size: NA
D gene: TRBD2
V gene: TRBV5-1
J gene: TRBJ2-1
CDR3 protein: CASSKPGLAGGNEQFF
CDR3 DNA: TGCGCCAGCAGCAAACCGGGACTAGCGGGAGGAAATGAGCAGTTCTTC

clone size: few
D gene: TRBD2
V gene: TRBV20-1
J gene: TRBJ2-7
CDR3 protein: CSAQAGSYEQYF
CDR3 DNA: TGCAGTGCGCAAGCGGGGTCCTACGAGCAGTACTTC

clone size: many
D gene: TRBD1
V gene: TRBV29-1
J gene: TRBJ1-5
CDR3 protein: CSLKVGDSTINQPQHF
CDR3 DNA: TGCAGCCTCAAAGTTGGGGACAGTACAATCAATCAGCCCCAGCATTTT

clone size: NA
D gene: NA
V gene: TRBV5-1
J gene: TRBJ2-2
CDR3 protein: CASSLDPSSWGTGELFF
CDR3 DNA: TGCGCCAGCAGCTTGGATCCATCCTCCTGGGGCACCGGGGAGCTGTTTTTT

clone size: NA
D gene: NA
V gene: TRBV18
J gene: TRBJ1-6
CDR3 protein: CASSPSLGAANSPLHF
CDR3 DNA: TGTGCCAGCTCACCAAGTCTAGGGGCCGCTAATTCACCCCTCCACTTT

clone size: many
D gene: NA
V gene: TRBV28
J gene: TRBJ1-1
CDR3 protein: CASSLGAGRLVAEAFF
CDR3 DNA: TGTGCCAGCAGTTTGGGGGCAGGGAGGTTAGTAGCTGAAGCTTTCTTT

clone size: NA
D gene: TRBD2
V gene: TRBV14
J gene: TRBJ2-1
CDR3 protein: CASSPGLAGAVGQFF
CDR3 DNA: TGTGCCAGCAGCCCGGGACTAGCGGGGGCCGTCGGGCAGTTCTTC

clone size: NA
D gene: TRBD2
V gene: TRBV19
J gene: TRBJ2-3
CDR3 protein: CASSIDWGGTSFGLDTQYF
CDR3 DNA: TGTGCCAGTAGTATAGATTGGGGGGGGACTAGTTTCGGATTGGATACGCAGTATTTT

clone size: many
D gene: TRBD2
V gene: TRBV19
J gene: TRBJ2-3
CDR3 protein: CASSSGTTPDTQYF
CDR3 DNA: TGTGCCAGTAGTAGCGGGACTACACCAGATACGCAGTATTTT

clone size: NA
D gene: NA
V gene: TRBV5-6
J gene: TRBJ2-1
CDR3 protein: CASRGPNEQFF
CDR3 DNA: TGTGCCAGCAGGGGCCCCAATGAGCAGTTCTTC

clone size: many
D gene: TRBD1
V gene: TRBV5-1
J gene: TRBJ2-7
CDR3 protein: CASSNTSTGGKYEQYF
CDR3 DNA: TGCGCCAGCAGCAATACCAGTACAGGGGGTAAATACGAGCAGTACTTC

clone size: NA
D gene: NA
V gene: TRBV15
J gene: TRBJ2-1
CDR3 protein: CATSTRDLYNEQFF
CDR3 DNA: TGTGCCACCAGTACCCGGGACCTCTACAATGAGCAGTTCTTC

clone size: few
D gene: TRBD1
V gene: TRBV19
J gene: TRBJ2-5
CDR3 protein: CASRKADRVGETQYF
CDR3 DNA: TGTGCCAGTAGGAAGGCCGACAGGGTCGGAGAGACCCAGTACTTC

clone size: few
D gene: NA
V gene: TRBV7-9
J gene: TRBJ1-6
CDR3 protein: CASSSKGGPNSPLHF
CDR3 DNA: TGTGCCAGCAGCTCCAAAGGGGGACCAAATTCACCCCTCCACTTT

clone size: many
D gene: NA
V gene: TRBV7-9
J gene: TRBJ2-5
CDR3 protein: CASSLAGGPAETQYF
CDR3 DNA: TGTGCCAGCAGCTTAGCAGGGGGGCCCGCAGAGACCCAGTACTTC